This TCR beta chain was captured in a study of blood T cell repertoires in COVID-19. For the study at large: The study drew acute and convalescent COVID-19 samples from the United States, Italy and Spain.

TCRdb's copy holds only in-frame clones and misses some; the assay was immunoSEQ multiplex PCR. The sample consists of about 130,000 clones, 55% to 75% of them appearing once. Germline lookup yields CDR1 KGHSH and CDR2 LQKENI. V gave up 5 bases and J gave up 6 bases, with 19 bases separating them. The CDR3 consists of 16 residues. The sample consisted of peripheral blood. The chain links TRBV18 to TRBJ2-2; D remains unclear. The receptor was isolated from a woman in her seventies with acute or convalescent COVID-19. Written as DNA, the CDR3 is TGTGCCAGCTCAGACCAATCTAACGGGTTCTCCGGGGAGCTGTTTTTT. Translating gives CASSDQSNGFSGELFF.